The 25 T cell receptor beta chains given below trace back to one sample, sequenced in a study of T cells in narcolepsy. Repertoires were generated with immunoSEQ multiplex PCR, while TCRdb's copy carries only in-frame clones and drops some. Among approximately 28,000 clones, roughly 80% were seen once, and the ten largest hold under 1.2%. Input material: memory (CD45RA-) CD4+ T cells from blood. The receptors come from a human donor in good health.

This clone showed up just once. The V gene is TRBV11-2, the J gene TRBJ1-1, with 7 positions matching TRBD1. V shed 3 bases, J shed 4 bases, and the junction held 11 bases outside the gene matches. The CDR3 contains 16 residues. Per germline, CDR1 SGHAT and CDR2 FQNNGV. The chain's CDR3 is CASSFGDRATATEAFF. The CDR3 DNA reads as TGTGCCAGCAGCTTTGGAGACAGGGCAACTGCCACTGAAGCTTTCTTT.

CDR3 nucleotides: TGTGCTAGTGGCTCTGAACGGGCCGAGACCCAGTACTTC. It encodes CASGSERAETQYF. The chain is built from TRBV12-5 and TRBJ2-5; D gene uncertain. CDR3 size: 13 residues. V was shortened by 6 bases and J by 5 bases, with 13 bases between the two germline ends. The germline CDR1 and CDR2 sequences are LGHNT and FRNRAP.

The chain recombines TRBV7-2 with TRBJ2-2; 9 bases align to TRBD1. The CDR3 is made up of 17 amino acids. V shed 2 bases, J shed 5 bases, and the junction held 9 bases outside the gene matches. From germline, CDR1 is SGHTA and CDR2 FQGNSA. CDR3 DNA sequence: TGTGCCAGCAGCTTAACCGCGGGACAGGGAGGAACCGGGGAGCTGTTTTTT. Translating gives CASSLTAGQGGTGELFF.

The chain recombines TRBV20-1 with TRBJ2-5; D gene uncertain. CDR3 length: 11 residues. V lost 3 bases and J 4 bases, leaving 6 bases between the germline ends. Germline CDR1 reads DFQATT; CDR2 reads SNEGSKA (reference sequence). The CDR3 nucleotides are TGCAGTGCTAGTGACCGAGAGACCCAGTACTTC. Its translation is CSASDRETQYF.

This clone was counted once. The J gene is TRBJ2-1, the V gene TRBV19, with TRBD1 identical over 7 bases. V shed 8 bases and J 3 bases; nucleotides not matched to a gene: 13. This CDR3 has 16 amino acids. The germline CDR1 and CDR2 sequences are LNHDA and SQIVND (reference sequence). DNA of the CDR3: TGTGCCAGTTCCTACAGGGGCGAACACGGCTACAATGAGCAGTTCTTC. Encoded protein: CASSYRGEHGYNEQFF.

This clone showed up just a few times. The V gene is TRBV27, the J gene TRBJ2-3, with D perhaps matching TRBD2 (6 bases). V shed 6 bases and J shed 6 bases, with 10 bases lying between them. The CDR3 loop spans 12 amino acids. Germline V gene data show CDR1 as MNHEY and CDR2 as SMNVEV (reference sequence). In nucleotides, the CDR3 is TGTGCCAGCAGCGGAGGGTCGGATACGCAGTATTTT. Translated, it gives CASSGGSDTQYF.

This rearrangement joins TRBV2 to TRBJ1-2; 10 bases line up with TRBD1. CDR1 is SNHLY, CDR2 FYNNEI, per germline. V lost 6 bases, J lost 5 bases, and 6 bases stayed unmatched. CDR3 length: 14 amino acids. The CDR3 sequence is CASRETGGGYGYTF. As DNA, the CDR3 is TGTGCCAGCAGGGAGACAGGGGGCGGGTATGGCTACACCTTC.

This clone was seen a single time. The rearrangement uses TRBV5-6 and TRBJ2-6, with no clear D. Germline assignment: CDR1 SGHDT and CDR2 YYEEEE. The CDR3 spans 16 residues. V gave up 3 bases and J gave up 2 bases, with 12 bases separating them. The CDR3 reads CASSWMGGPGANVLTF. CDR3 nucleotide sequence: TGTGCCAGCAGCTGGATGGGCGGACCTGGGGCCAACGTCCTGACTTTC.

The V and J genes are TRBV30 and TRBJ1-3, with no clear D. The germline CDR1 and CDR2 sequences are GTSNPN and SVGIG (reference sequence). The CDR3 has 15 amino acids. Trimming took off 5 bases at V and 0 bases at J, with 14 bases between the two ends. CDR3 loop: CAWSAVRSSGNTIYF. In DNA form, the CDR3 reads TGTGCCTGGTCCGCCGTGCGGAGCTCTGGAAACACCATATATTTT.

V and J are TRBV4-3 and TRBJ1-5; TRBD1 matches at 8 bases. The V and J ends lost 0 bases and 7 bases, in that order; junction bases with no gene match: 5. The CDR3 contains 15 residues. Looked up from germline, CDR1 is LGHNA and CDR2 is YSLEER. Here the CDR3 reads CASSQDLSGGQPQHF. The CDR3 region has the DNA TGCGCCAGCAGCCAAGATCTATCAGGGGGCCAGCCCCAGCATTTT.

The V gene is TRBV28, the J gene TRBJ2-6; a weak D match, TRBD1 (6 bases). CDR3 size: 15 residues. The V gene's germline CDR1 is MDHEN and CDR2 SYDVKM. Trimming pared 2 bases from V and 2 bases from J, leaving 7 bases between. This CDR3 is CASSLAGAGANVLTF. The CDR3 region has the DNA TGTGCCAGCAGTTTAGCAGGGGCTGGGGCCAACGTCCTGACTTTC.

The CDR3 is CASNPRGTYEQYF. In nucleotides, the CDR3 is TGCGCCAGCAATCCCCGGGGTACCTACGAGCAGTACTTC. The chain recombines TRBV10-2 with TRBJ2-7; weak D call: TRBD2 (5 bases). The germline V gene encodes CDR1 WSHSY and CDR2 SAAADI. This CDR3 has 13 amino acids. Trimming removed 7 bases at V and 2 bases at J, with 12 bases between.

The chain has TRBV21-1 and TRBJ2-7; the table's TRBD2 call for D was not verified on the DNA. TRBV21-1 has pseudogene status. This CDR3 is 18 amino acids long. CDR3 nucleotide sequence: TGTGCCAGCAGCAAATGGGGGACTAGCGGGAGGTACCCCTACGAGCAGTACTTC. This encodes CASSKWGTSGRYPYEQYF.

This chain joins TRBV7-2 and TRBJ1-3; D is uncertain. Trimming cost V 3 bases and J 0 bases, with 18 bases left between them. The CDR3 sequence is 18 residues long. Germline values: CDR1 SGHTA, CDR2 FQGNSA. CDR3 DNA sequence: TGTGCCAGCAGCTTTGACTCTCGCGGGAGCCTCTCTGGAAACACCATATATTTT. Encoded protein: CASSFDSRGSLSGNTIYF.

J is TRBJ1-1 and V is TRBV29-1; possibly TRBD1 for D (5 bases). With 8 bases removed from V and 8 bases from J, the gap between germline ends came to 15 bases. The CDR3 has 11 residues. Germline CDR1 SQVTM, CDR2 ANQGSEA. CDR3: CSTRFGGEAFF. As DNA, the CDR3 is TGCAGCACCCGGTTCGGGGGGGAAGCTTTCTTT. Combining the CDR3 with reference TRBV29-1 and TRBJ1-1 gives the whole variable domain SAVISQKPSRDICQRGTSLTIQCQVDSQVTMMFWYRQQPGQSLTLIATANQGSEATYESGFVIDKFPISRPNLTFSTLTVSNMSPEDSSIYLCSTRFGGEAFFGQGTRLTVV.

The rearrangement uses TRBV30 and TRBJ2-3, with D unclear. CDR3 length: 13 residues. The germline V gene encodes CDR1 GTSNPN and CDR2 SVGIG (reference sequence). V was clipped by 5 bases and J by 4 bases, with 13 bases between them. CDR3 in DNA: TGTGCCTGGGAGGTACATGGCTCAGATACGCAGTATTTT. Amino acids: CAWEVHGSDTQYF.

This clone was detected once. The junction departs from the called germline gene at one end, perhaps through a read error. The sample holds other DNA sequences that translate to the same CDR3. The chain couples TRBV10-3 to TRBJ1-5; perhaps TRBD1 as D (5 bases). The CDR3 consists of 16 residues. Germline CDR1 and CDR2: ENHRY and SYGVKD. CDR3 residues: CAISEAGQGGNQPQHF. In DNA, the CDR3 is TGTGCCATCAGTGAAGCTGGGCAGGGTGGGAATCAGCCTCAGCATTTT.

The rearrangement links TRBV9 to TRBJ1-2, with 8 bases matching TRBD1. The germline V gene has CDR1 SGDLS and CDR2 YYNGEE. V lost 3 bases and J lost 3; bases outside the gene matches: 1. This CDR3 is 13 amino acids long. DNA of the CDR3: TGTGCCAGCAGCGCACAGGGGGACTATGGCTACACCTTC. It yields the protein CASSAQGDYGYTF.

The chain recombines TRBV4-2 with TRBJ1-5; D remains unclear. V shed 1 base and J shed 7 bases, with 23 bases lying between them. Germline V gives CDR1 LGHNA, CDR2 YNFKEQ. The CDR3 is made up of 18 amino acids. In DNA form, the CDR3 reads TGTGCCAGCAGCCAAGGAGTTGGGTCTCGCCCCTTATACCAGCCCCAGCATTTT. Translation: CASSQGVGSRPLYQPQHF.

The CDR3 nucleotides read TGTGCCAGCAGCCCGCATGGGGCTAGCGGGACGGGTGAGCAGTTCTTC. Translated: CASSPHGASGTGEQFF. The chain uses TRBV9 and TRBJ2-1, with 9 positions matching TRBD2. Germline-derived CDR1 and CDR2 are SGDLS and YYNGEE. The CDR3 sequence is 16 residues long. Unmatched junction bases numbered 14, after V lost 4 bases and J lost 9 bases. The whole variable domain, remainder taken from reference TRBV9 and TRBJ2-1, is DSGVTQTPKHLITATGQRVTLRCSPRSGDLSVYWYQQSLDQGLQFLIQYYNGEERAKGNILERFSAQQFPDLHSELNLSSLELGDSALYFCASSPHGASGTGEQFFGPGTRLTVL.

The chain has TRBV5-1 and TRBJ2-7; 10 bases agree with TRBD1. Germline V gene data show CDR1 as SGHRS and CDR2 as YFSETQ. J gave up 3 bases and V 0 bases, and 9 bases lay outside the gene matches. There are 17 residues in the CDR3. CDR3: CASSLGSPGQGFYEQYF. CDR3 bases: TGCGCCAGCAGCTTGGGATCCCCGGGACAGGGGTTCTACGAGCAGTACTTC.

This chain connects TRBV5-4 to TRBJ1-3, with D tentatively TRBD1 (6 bases). V lost 0 bases, J lost 4 bases, and 11 bases lay in between. Germline V gives CDR1 SGHNT, CDR2 YYREEE (reference sequence). The CDR3 covers 15 residues. CDR3: CASSLGGRGGNTIYF. CDR3 coding DNA: TGTGCCAGCAGCTTGGGGGGCAGGGGAGGAAACACCATATATTTT. Looking up the rest from reference TRBV5-4 and TRBJ1-3 gives the full variable domain: ETGVTQSPTHLIKTRGQQVTLRCSSQSGHNTVSWYQQALGQGPQFIFQYYREEENGRGNFPPRFSGLQFPNYSSELNVNALELDDSALYLCASSLGGRGGNTIYFGEGSWLTVV.

This clone has just one count. The V call is TRBV30, the J call TRBJ1-2; perhaps TRBD1 as D (6 bases). Looked up from germline, CDR1 is GTSNPN and CDR2 is SVGIG (reference sequence). This CDR3 is 14 amino acids long. V lost 0 bases, J lost 7 bases, and 15 bases lay in between. This chain's CDR3 is CAWSVRGGGRGYTF. CDR3 coding DNA: TGTGCCTGGAGTGTACGGGGAGGGGGTCGTGGCTACACCTTC.

The rearrangement uses TRBV13 and TRBJ2-7; D possibly corresponds to TRBD1 (6 bases). Germline V gene data show CDR1 as PRHDT and CDR2 as FYEKMQ (reference sequence). The CDR3 totals 15 residues. V dropped 5 bases and J dropped 0 bases, with 14 bases sitting between them. The CDR3 region is CASSPRTDFSYEQYF. DNA of the CDR3: TGTGCCAGCAGCCCCCGGACAGATTTCTCCTACGAGCAGTACTTC.

This chain uses TRBV5-4 with TRBJ1-1; unclear D gene. The V and J ends lost 4 bases and 1 base respectively, with 11 bases between them. This CDR3 is 14 amino acids long. Germline CDR1 SGHNT, CDR2 YYREEE (reference sequence). CDR3: CASSHLSGNTEAFF. Written as DNA, the CDR3 is TGTGCCAGCAGCCACCTTTCCGGGAACACTGAAGCTTTCTTT.